Listed here is a single T cell receptor (beta chain). Its antigen remains unknown. Amplification used 60 Vbeta primers and 13 Jbeta primers. Method: immunoSEQ multiplex PCR; TCRdb's copy keeps in-frame clones and lacks some. The repertoire holds 150,000 to 200,000 clones, roughly 79% seen once, with roughly 1.4% in the top ten. Trimming at V came to 10 bases and at J to 4 bases, leaving 6 bases not matched to a gene. This CDR3 spans 13 amino acids. CDR1 MDHEN and CDR2 SYDVKM come from the germline V gene. The record originates from a study of cytomegalovirus exposure and HLA in healthy donors. The wider study: For the roughly 400 genotyped donors, approximately 83% fell within the Caucasian-associated ancestry cluster. Whole-study results and caveats: A missense DCLRE1C variant was associated with V- and J-gene trimming of TCR beta chains in a later analysis, and an independent cohort replicated the association.

The rearrangement joins TRBV28 to TRBJ2-2; 7 nucleotides agree with TRBD2. This TCR was recovered from a man aged 40-50 years in good health and CMV-seronegative. Input material: PBMCs. CDR3 bases: TGTGCCACCCTGGGGGGGATCACCGGGGAGCTGTTTTTT. Translating it yields CATLGGITGELFF.